This record covers a single TCR beta chain. Its recognized antigen is unknown. Base qualities are not provided; no much larger clone lies one nucleotide away. The sample is drawn from a study of technical replicates of blood from a few donors (dated by TCRdb to about 2017). The CDR3 spans 17 residues, from the cysteine through the phenylalanine. The entry retains the CDR3 DNA only, 51 bases that are in frame from base 1. For this chain, trimming is 0 bases at the V end and 5 bases at the J end, and the number of junction bases without a gene match is 8. The germline V gene provides CDR1 SGDLS and CDR2 YYNGEE. Library generation was performed with the immunoSEQ multiplex PCR assay. In TCRdb, the immuneACCESS table is reduced to in-frame sequences with V and J assigned. These tables do not hold every clone; where another copy was compared, an unresolved V gene accounts for under half, and the others remain unexplained. The sample includes some 90,000 clones, with approximately 95% observed a single time. Clones ranked in the top ten supply 0.3% to 0.35% of the sample.

The sample consisted of T cells isolated from PBMCs. This receptor chain uses TRBV9 and TRBJ2-5; 12 central bases correspond to TRBD2. The clonotype comes from a human donor in good health. The sequenced DNA is TGTGCCAGCAGCGTAGACTTCAACCTAGCGGGAGGGGAGACCCAGTACTTC. It translates as CASSVDFNLAGGETQYF.